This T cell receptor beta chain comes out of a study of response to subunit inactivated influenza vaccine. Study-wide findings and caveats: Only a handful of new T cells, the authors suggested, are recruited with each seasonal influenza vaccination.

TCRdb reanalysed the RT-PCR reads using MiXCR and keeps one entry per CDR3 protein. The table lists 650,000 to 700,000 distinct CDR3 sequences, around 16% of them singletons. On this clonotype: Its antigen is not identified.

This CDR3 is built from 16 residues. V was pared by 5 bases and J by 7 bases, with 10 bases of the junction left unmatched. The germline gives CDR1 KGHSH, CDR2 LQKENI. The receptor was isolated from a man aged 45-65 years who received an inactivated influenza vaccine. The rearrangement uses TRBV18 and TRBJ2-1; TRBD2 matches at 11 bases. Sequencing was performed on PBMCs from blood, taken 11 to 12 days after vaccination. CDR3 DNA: TGTGCCAGCTCAGGTACTAGCGGGAGTTATACGAATGAGCAGTTCTTC. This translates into CASSGTSGSYTNEQFF.